A single sample is the source of the 25 T cell receptor beta chains below, sequenced in a study of shared clonotypes between healthy human individuals. Cells designated naive CD8 were CD45RO-negative and were positively selected for CCR7, with terminally differentiated effector memory CD45RA+ cells excluded. The repertoire was sequenced with immunoSEQ multiplex PCR; TCRdb's copy has only in-frame clones and lacks some. The sample holds some 1,900,000 clones, 85% to 95% seen once. The sample was naive CD8+ T cells sorted from blood. The source is a man aged 18 to 29 in good health.

The chain carries TRBV2 and TRBJ1-1, with D unclear. V dropped 8 bases and J dropped 1 base, with 11 bases sitting between them. The CDR3 extends over 13 amino acids. Germline values: CDR1 SNHLY, CDR2 FYNNEI. CDR3 in amino acids: CASRRPENTEAFF. The CDR3 nucleotides are TGTGCCAGCCGTCGTCCCGAGAACACTGAAGCTTTCTTT. Supplemented by reference TRBV2 and TRBJ1-1, the full variable domain reads EPEVTQTPSHQVTQMGQEVILRCVPISNHLYFYWYRQILGQKVEFLVSFYNNEISEKSEIFDDQFSVERPDGSNFTLKIRSTKLEDSAMYFCASRRPENTEAFFGQGTRLTVV.

This sequence joins TRBV5-6 and TRBJ2-3; TRBD1 is a possible D gene (6 bases). The CDR3 spans 14 residues. The germline V and J ends were trimmed by 4 bases and 2 bases, with 11 bases remaining between them. The germline gives CDR1 SGHDT, CDR2 YYEEEE. The CDR3 nucleotides read TGTGCCAGCAGCCGGGACACCTTCACAGATACGCAGTATTTT. It specifies CASSRDTFTDTQYF. The full variable domain, rest sourced from reference TRBV5-6 and TRBJ2-3, is DAGVTQSPTHLIKTRGQQVTLRCSPKSGHDTVSWYQQALGQGPQFIFQYYEEEERQRGNFPDRFSGHQFPNYSSELNVNALLLGDSALYLCASSRDTFTDTQYFGPGTRLTVL.

The chain joins TRBV7-9 to TRBJ1-2; 8 nucleotides match TRBD1. V was pared by 3 bases and J by 3 bases, with 3 bases of the junction left unmatched. Germline V gene data show CDR1 as SEHNR and CDR2 as FQNEAQ (reference sequence). The CDR3 length is 14 residues. This CDR3 is CASSFPTGDYGYTF. The CDR3 DNA is TGTGCCAGCAGCTTTCCGACAGGGGACTATGGCTACACCTTC.

The rearrangement joins TRBV28 to TRBJ2-5, with D tentatively TRBD1 (6 bases). The CDR3 totals 14 residues. Germline V gene lookup returns CDR1 MDHEN and CDR2 SYDVKM. V was cut by 4 bases and J by 4 bases, with 13 bases left in between. The CDR3: CASSWPDSSETQYF. Written as DNA, the CDR3 is TGTGCCAGCAGTTGGCCGGACAGCTCAGAGACCCAGTACTTC. The whole variable domain, filled in from reference TRBV28 and TRBJ2-5, reads DVKVTQSSRYLVKRTGEKVFLECVQDMDHENMFWYRQDPGLGLRLIYFSYDVKMKEKGDIPEGYSVSREKKERFSLILESASTNQTSMYLCASSWPDSSETQYFGPGTRLLVL.

This chain connects TRBV6-5 to TRBJ1-6; no firm D call. Germline CDR1 reads MNHEY; CDR2 reads SVGAGI. Trimming pared 0 bases from V and 11 bases from J, leaving 11 bases between. This CDR3 is built from 14 residues. The CDR3 DNA reads as TGTGCCAGCAGTTACTCGATCCTGGTGCCACCCCTCCACTTT. Translating gives CASSYSILVPPLHF.

The rearrangement joins TRBV7-9 to TRBJ2-2; 7 bases are shared with TRBD1. The CDR3 loop spans 13 amino acids. J lost 6 bases, V lost 5 bases, and 3 bases had no gene match. The V gene's germline CDR1 is SEHNR and CDR2 FQNEAQ (reference sequence). The CDR3 sequence is CASSPQGAGELFF. The CDR3 DNA reads as TGTGCCAGCAGCCCGCAGGGGGCCGGGGAGCTGTTTTTT. The full variable domain, completed using reference TRBV7-9 and TRBJ2-2, is DTGVSQNPRHKITKRGQNVTFRCDPISEHNRLYWYRQTLGQGPEFLTYFQNEAQLEKSRLLSDRFSAERPKGSFSTLEIQRTEQGDSAMYLCASSPQGAGELFFGEGSRLTVL.

The chain carries TRBV6-5 and TRBJ1-1; D uncertain. The CDR3 is 13 residues long. The ends were cut back, 2 bases at V and 1 base at J, with 5 bases in the middle. The germline V gene encodes CDR1 MNHEY and CDR2 SVGAGI. The CDR3 nucleotides read TGTGCCAGCAGTTACCGACAGAACACTGAAGCTTTCTTT. Its translation: CASSYRQNTEAFF.

The chain uses TRBV10-1 and TRBJ1-5, with TRBD1 as a possible D gene (6 bases). Germline values: CDR1 WNHNN, CDR2 SYGVQD (reference sequence). V lost 5 bases and J 4 bases, leaving 9 bases between the germline ends. The length of the CDR3 is 13 residues. The CDR3 DNA reads TGCGCCAGCAGTACAGGGCCGAATCAGCCCCAGCATTTT. It codes for CASSTGPNQPQHF.

This chain links TRBV6-5 with TRBJ2-3, with 7 bases that match TRBD2. V was clipped by 3 bases and J by 3 bases; unmatched bases: 3. The CDR3 loop spans 14 amino acids. Germline CDR1 reads MNHEY; CDR2 reads SVGAGI. Written as DNA, the CDR3 is TGTGCCAGCAGTTATACTAGCGAGACAGATACGCAGTATTTT. Protein sequence: CASSYTSETDTQYF.

J is TRBJ1-1 and V is TRBV5-1; 8 bases agree with TRBD1. Trimming took 7 bases from V and 2 from J; bases not matched to a gene: 10. CDR1 and CDR2 from the germline V gene are SGHRS and YFSETQ. The CDR3 is made up of 15 amino acids. The CDR3 bases are TGCGCCAGCGAAAGATCAGGACAGGGTAACACTGAAGCTTTCTTT. It specifies CASERSGQGNTEAFF.

This clone was detected once. V usage is TRBV5-1 and J usage is TRBJ1-1; 10 nucleotides match TRBD1. Germline CDR1 reads SGHRS; CDR2 reads YFSETQ. This CDR3 is 15 amino acids long. Trimming cost V 5 bases and J 6 bases; bases outside gene matches: 10. In DNA form, the CDR3 reads TGCGCCAGCAGAAAACCGGGACAGGGGATCCCTGAAGCTTTCTTT. It translates to CASRKPGQGIPEAFF.

The chain employs TRBV10-3 and TRBJ1-5; 9 bases map to TRBD1. V lost 1 base to trimming and J lost 6 bases; unmatched junction nucleotides: 7. There are 16 residues in the CDR3. Germline loops: CDR1 ENHRY, CDR2 SYGVKD. The CDR3 DNA reads TGTGCCATCAGTGAGTGGGGACAGGGAAGCGGTCAGCCCCAGCATTTT. It encodes CAISEWGQGSGQPQHF.

V gene TRBV7-2 combines with J gene TRBJ1-2, with no clear D. The V end was cut by 5 bases, the J end by 0 bases, with 4 bases between. The CDR3 runs 12 residues. Germline V CDR1 and CDR2: SGHTA, FQGNSA. The CDR3 nucleotides are TGTGCCAGCAGCCCCACTAACTATGGCTACACCTTC. Its translation is CASSPTNYGYTF.

As regards this clone: The junction does not match germline at one end; this may be a read error. The genes are TRBV5-4 and TRBJ2-7, with TRBD2 identical over 9 bases. There are 17 residues in the CDR3. In germline, CDR1 is SGHNT, CDR2 YYREEE (reference sequence). CDR3 sequence reads: CATSDRGGEGVKYEQYF. As DNA, the CDR3 is TGTGCCACCAGCGATCGCGGGGGGGAGGGGGTAAAGTACGAGCAGTACTTC. Full variable domain (outside the CDR3, taken from reference TRBV5-4 and TRBJ2-7): ETGVTQSPTHLIKTRGQQVTLRCSSQSGHNTVSWYQQALGQGPQFIFQYYREEENGRGNFPPRFSGLQFPNYSSELNVNALELDDSALYLCATSDRGGEGVKYEQYFGPGTRLTVT.

The J gene is TRBJ1-3, the V gene TRBV11-3; perhaps TRBD1 as D (6 bases). CDR1 and CDR2 from the germline V gene are SGHNT and YENEEA. This CDR3 comprises 16 residues. V was shortened by 0 bases and J by 2 bases, with 11 bases between the two germline ends. The CDR3 sequence: CASSLDPAGAGNTIYF. In DNA, the CDR3 is TGTGCCAGCAGCTTAGATCCCGCAGGGGCTGGAAACACCATATATTTT.

The chain uses TRBV29-1 and TRBJ1-1; no firm D call. The ends were cut back, 2 bases at V and 1 base at J, with 5 bases in the middle. CDR3 length: 12 amino acids. The germline gives CDR1 SQVTM, CDR2 ANQGSEA. This chain's CDR3 is CSVEWRNTEAFF. The CDR3 coding sequence is TGCAGCGTTGAATGGAGGAACACTGAAGCTTTCTTT.

This clone was observed a single time. The rearrangement uses TRBV28 and TRBJ1-4, with D unresolved. Per germline, CDR1 MDHEN and CDR2 SYDVKM. The CDR3 loop spans 17 amino acids. V lost 5 bases and J lost 4, with 20 bases in between. Here the CDR3 DNA reads TGTGCCAGCAGTGGTTCCCTTGACCTAGGGATTAATGAAAAACTGTTTTTT. Translating it yields CASSGSLDLGINEKLFF. Based on the CDR3 plus reference TRBV28 and TRBJ1-4, the full variable domain is DVKVTQSSRYLVKRTGEKVFLECVQDMDHENMFWYRQDPGLGLRLIYFSYDVKMKEKGDIPEGYSVSREKKERFSLILESASTNQTSMYLCASSGSLDLGINEKLFFGSGTQLSVL.

The chain recombines TRBV5-4 with TRBJ2-7, with no clear D. CDR3 length: 14 amino acids. Trimming left V 0 bases short and J 2 bases short, with 9 bases between. Germline lookup yields CDR1 SGHNT and CDR2 YYREEE (reference sequence). CDR3 nucleotide sequence: TGTGCCAGCAGCTTGGGTGGATTCCCCTACGAGCAGTACTTC. It yields the protein CASSLGGFPYEQYF.

The chain joins TRBV18 to TRBJ2-1; no clear D gene. CDR3 length: 16 amino acids. Trimming removed 1 base from V and 0 bases from J, with 10 bases in between. CDR1 is KGHSH, CDR2 LQKENI, per germline. This CDR3 reads CASSPLIQSSYNEQFF. In DNA form, the CDR3 reads TGTGCCAGCTCACCACTAATACAGAGCTCCTACAATGAGCAGTTCTTC.

The J gene is TRBJ2-5, the V gene TRBV21-1; the table names TRBD2, a call not compared with the DNA. TRBV21-1 is shown as a pseudogene. The CDR3 is 12 residues long. CDR3 bases: TGTGCCAGCAGCAAAGGGGAGGAGACCCAGTACTTC. This codes for CASSKGEETQYF.

This clone came up once. V is TRBV7-3 and J is TRBJ2-5; 10 nucleotides align to TRBD2. V was pared by 3 bases and J by 5 bases, with 6 bases of the junction left unmatched. From germline, CDR1 is SGHTA and CDR2 FQGTGA. This CDR3 region has 15 residues. Here the CDR3 reads CASSFTSGERETQYF. The DNA of the CDR3 is TGTGCCAGCAGCTTCACTAGCGGGGAAAGGGAGACCCAGTACTTC.

The CDR3, as DNA: TGTGCCAGCAGCTTATTGCAGGGGATATTAAATGAGCAGTTCTTC. Amino acids: CASSLLQGILNEQFF. The chain has TRBV7-9 and TRBJ2-1, with D possibly being TRBD1 (6 bases). V was shortened by 2 bases and J by 7 bases, with 15 bases between the two germline ends. Germline lookup yields CDR1 SEHNR and CDR2 FQNEAQ (reference sequence). The CDR3 is made up of 15 amino acids.

The genes are TRBV6-5 and TRBJ1-1; 7 positions agree with TRBD1. Germline trimming cut 0 bases from V and 8 bases from J; bases unmatched to any gene: 6. The CDR3 covers 14 residues. CDR1 and CDR2 from the germline V gene are MNHEY and SVGAGI. CDR3 DNA sequence: TGTGCCAGCAGTTACTCCACAGGGGTGGGAGAAGCTTTCTTT. Protein sequence: CASSYSTGVGEAFF.

The chain couples TRBV13 to TRBJ2-5; D unresolved. The CDR3 has 14 residues. V lost 4 bases and J lost 0, with 9 bases in between. Germline CDR1 is PRHDT and CDR2 is FYEKMQ (reference sequence). This CDR3 reads CASSSDRNQETQYF. The CDR3 coding sequence is TGTGCCAGCAGCTCGGACCGGAACCAAGAGACCCAGTACTTC.

The chain recombines TRBV19 with TRBJ1-2; D is possibly TRBD1 (5 bases). CDR3 size: 13 residues. Between the trimmed V and J ends, which lost 8 bases and 7 bases, there was a span of 17 bases. Germline loops: CDR1 LNHDA, CDR2 SQIVND (reference sequence). CDR3 coding DNA: TGTGCCAGTGACCCCGGGGTAAGGGGTGGCTACACCTTC. Its translation: CASDPGVRGGYTF.